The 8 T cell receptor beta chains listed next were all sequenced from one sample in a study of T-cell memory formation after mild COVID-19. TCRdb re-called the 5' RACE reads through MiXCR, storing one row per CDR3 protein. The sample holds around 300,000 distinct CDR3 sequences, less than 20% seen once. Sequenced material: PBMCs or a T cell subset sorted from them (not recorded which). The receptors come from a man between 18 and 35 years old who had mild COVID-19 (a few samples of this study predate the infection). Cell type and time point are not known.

This CDR3 is CASANTEAFF. In DNA, the CDR3 is TGTGCCAGTGCCAACACTGAAGCTTTCTTT. The rearrangement uses TRBV19 and TRBJ1-1, with D unresolved. Germline CDR1 reads LNHDA; CDR2 reads SQIVND (reference sequence). V shed 8 bases and J shed 2 bases, with 3 bases lying between them. The CDR3 has 10 amino acids. The full variable domain, with the rest looked up from reference TRBV19 and TRBJ1-1, is DGGITQSPKYLFRKEGQNVTLSCEQNLNHDAMYWYRQDPGQGLRLIYYSQIVNDFQKGDIAEGYSVSREKKESFPLTVTSAQKNPTAFYLCASANTEAFFGQGTRLTVV.

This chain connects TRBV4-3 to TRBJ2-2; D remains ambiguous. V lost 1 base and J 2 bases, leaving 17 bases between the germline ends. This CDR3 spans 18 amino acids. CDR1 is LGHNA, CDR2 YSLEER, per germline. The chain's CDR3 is CASSQVRIRWSNTGELFF. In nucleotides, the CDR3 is TGCGCCAGCAGCCAAGTCCGTATAAGATGGTCTAACACCGGGGAGCTGTTTTTT.

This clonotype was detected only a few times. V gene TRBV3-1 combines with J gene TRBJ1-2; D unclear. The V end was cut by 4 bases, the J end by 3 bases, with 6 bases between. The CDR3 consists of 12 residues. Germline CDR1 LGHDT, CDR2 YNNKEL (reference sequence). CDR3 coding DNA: TGTGCCAGCAGCCGGGAAGACTATGGCTACACCTTC. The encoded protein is CASSREDYGYTF.

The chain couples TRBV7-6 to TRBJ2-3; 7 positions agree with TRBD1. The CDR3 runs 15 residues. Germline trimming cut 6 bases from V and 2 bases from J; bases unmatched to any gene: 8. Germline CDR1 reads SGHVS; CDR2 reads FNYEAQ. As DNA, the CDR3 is TGTGCCAGCAGTCGAACAGGGGAAATCACAGATACGCAGTATTTT. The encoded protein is CASSRTGEITDTQYF.

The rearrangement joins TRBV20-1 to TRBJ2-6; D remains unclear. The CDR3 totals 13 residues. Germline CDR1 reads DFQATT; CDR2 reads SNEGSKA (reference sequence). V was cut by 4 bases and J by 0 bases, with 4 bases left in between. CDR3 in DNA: TGCAGTGCTAAGCCCTCTGGGGCCAACGTCCTGACTTTC. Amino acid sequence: CSAKPSGANVLTF.

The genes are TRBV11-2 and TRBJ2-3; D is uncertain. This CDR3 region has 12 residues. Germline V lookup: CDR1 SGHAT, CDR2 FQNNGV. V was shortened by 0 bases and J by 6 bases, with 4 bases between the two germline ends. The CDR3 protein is CASSLEGDTQYF. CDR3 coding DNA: TGTGCCAGCAGCTTAGAGGGGGATACGCAGTATTTT.

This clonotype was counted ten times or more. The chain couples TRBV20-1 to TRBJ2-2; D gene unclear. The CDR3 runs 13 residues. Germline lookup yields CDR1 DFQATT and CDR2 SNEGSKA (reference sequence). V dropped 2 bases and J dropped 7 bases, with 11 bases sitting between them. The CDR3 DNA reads TGCAGTGCTAGATTGACCGCTAGCGGGGAGCTGTTTTTT. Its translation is CSARLTASGELFF.

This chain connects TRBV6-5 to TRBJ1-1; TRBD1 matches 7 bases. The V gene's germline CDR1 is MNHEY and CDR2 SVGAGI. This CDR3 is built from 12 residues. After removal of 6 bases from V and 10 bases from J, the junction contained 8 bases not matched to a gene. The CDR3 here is CASSPGGGGAFF. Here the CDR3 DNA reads TGTGCCAGCAGCCCAGGGGGAGGGGGAGCTTTCTTT.